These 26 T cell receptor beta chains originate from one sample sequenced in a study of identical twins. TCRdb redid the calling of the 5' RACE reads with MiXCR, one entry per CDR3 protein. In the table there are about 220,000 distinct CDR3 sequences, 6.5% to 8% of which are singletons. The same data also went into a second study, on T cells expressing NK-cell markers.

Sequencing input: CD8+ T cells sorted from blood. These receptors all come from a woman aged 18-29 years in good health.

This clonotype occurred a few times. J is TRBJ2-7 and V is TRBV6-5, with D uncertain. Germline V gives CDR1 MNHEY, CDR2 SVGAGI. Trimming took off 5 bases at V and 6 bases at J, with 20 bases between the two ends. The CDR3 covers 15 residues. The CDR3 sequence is CASSTDWALPGEQYF. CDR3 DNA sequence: TGTGCCAGCAGTACTGACTGGGCACTACCCGGCGAGCAGTACTTC.

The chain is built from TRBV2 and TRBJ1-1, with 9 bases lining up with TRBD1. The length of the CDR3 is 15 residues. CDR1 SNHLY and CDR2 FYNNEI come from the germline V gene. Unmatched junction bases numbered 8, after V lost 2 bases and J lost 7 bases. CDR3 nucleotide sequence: TGTGCCAGCAGTGAATGGACAGGGGAGGAGGATGAAGCTTTCTTT. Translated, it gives CASSEWTGEEDEAFF.

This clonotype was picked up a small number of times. CDR3: CASSFGRAQDEQYF. In DNA, the CDR3 is TGCGCCAGCAGCTTCGGACGCGCCCAGGACGAGCAGTACTTC. The chain carries TRBV5-1 and TRBJ2-7; D gene unclear. Between the trimmed V and J ends, which lost 2 bases and 5 bases, there was a span of 14 bases. Germline loops: CDR1 SGHRS, CDR2 YFSETQ. The length of the CDR3 is 14 residues.

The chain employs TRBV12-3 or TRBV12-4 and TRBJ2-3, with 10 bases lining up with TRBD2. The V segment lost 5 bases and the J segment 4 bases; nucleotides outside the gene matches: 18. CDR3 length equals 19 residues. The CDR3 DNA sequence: TGTGCCAGCAGTGGCCTGTCGGAGAGCGGGGGGGCCCTCCCAGATACGCAGTATTTT. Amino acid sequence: CASSGLSESGGALPDTQYF.

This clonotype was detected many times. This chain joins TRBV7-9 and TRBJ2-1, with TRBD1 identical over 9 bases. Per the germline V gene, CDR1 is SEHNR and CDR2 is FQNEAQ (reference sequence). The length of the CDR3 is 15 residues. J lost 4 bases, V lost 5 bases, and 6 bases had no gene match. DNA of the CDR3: TGTGCCAGCAGCGGACCGGGACAGGGTTACAATGAGCAGTTCTTC. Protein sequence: CASSGPGQGYNEQFF.

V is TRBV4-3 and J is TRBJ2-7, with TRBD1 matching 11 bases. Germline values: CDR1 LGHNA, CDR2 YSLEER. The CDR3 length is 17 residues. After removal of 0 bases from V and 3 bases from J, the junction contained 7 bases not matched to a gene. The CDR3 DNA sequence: TGCGCCAGCAGCCAAGACTCCAGGACAGGGGGCTTCTACGAGCAGTACTTC. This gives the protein CASSQDSRTGGFYEQYF.

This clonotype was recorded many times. CDR3 sequence: CSVLAGGVEQFF. In DNA, the CDR3 is TGCAGCGTTCTGGCGGGGGGGGTTGAGCAGTTCTTC. The chain links TRBV29-1 to TRBJ2-1; 9 bases match TRBD2. The J segment lost 9 bases and the V segment lost 5 bases, leaving 5 bases of the junction unmatched. Germline V gene data show CDR1 as SQVTM and CDR2 as ANQGSEA. The CDR3 has 12 residues.

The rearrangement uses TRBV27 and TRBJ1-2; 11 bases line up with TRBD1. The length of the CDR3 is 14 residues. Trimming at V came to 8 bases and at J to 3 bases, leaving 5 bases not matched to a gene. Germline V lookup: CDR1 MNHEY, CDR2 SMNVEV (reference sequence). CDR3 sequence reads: CASRTGGWDYGYTF. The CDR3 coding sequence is TGTGCCAGCCGGACAGGGGGCTGGGACTATGGCTACACCTTC.

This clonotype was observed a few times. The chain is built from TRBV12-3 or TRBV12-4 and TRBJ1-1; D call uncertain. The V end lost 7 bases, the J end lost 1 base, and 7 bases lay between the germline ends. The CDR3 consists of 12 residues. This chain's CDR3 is CASKLGNTEAFF. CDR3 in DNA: TGTGCCAGCAAATTAGGGAACACTGAAGCTTTCTTT.

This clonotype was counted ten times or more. The DNA for the CDR3 is TGTGCCAGCAGCGTAGATGCGGGGGCCCACTCTGGAAACACCATATATTTT. Translated, it gives CASSVDAGAHSGNTIYF. V and J are TRBV9 and TRBJ1-3, with TRBD1 as a possible D gene (6 bases). CDR1 is SGDLS and CDR2 is YYNGEE in the germline V gene. The CDR3 totals 17 residues. V was trimmed by 0 bases and J by 0 bases, leaving 13 bases between them.

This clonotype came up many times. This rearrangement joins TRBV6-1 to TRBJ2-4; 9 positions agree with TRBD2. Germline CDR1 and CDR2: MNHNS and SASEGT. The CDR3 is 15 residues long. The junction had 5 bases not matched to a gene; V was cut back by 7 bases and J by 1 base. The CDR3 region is CASKRAGGAKNIQYF. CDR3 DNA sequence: TGTGCCAGCAAAAGGGCGGGAGGGGCCAAAAACATTCAGTACTTC.

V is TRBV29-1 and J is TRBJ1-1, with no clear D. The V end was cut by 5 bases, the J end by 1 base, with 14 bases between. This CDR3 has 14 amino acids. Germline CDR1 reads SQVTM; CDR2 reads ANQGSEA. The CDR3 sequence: CSVTADQENTEAFF. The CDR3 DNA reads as TGCAGCGTTACCGCAGACCAGGAGAACACTGAAGCTTTCTTT.

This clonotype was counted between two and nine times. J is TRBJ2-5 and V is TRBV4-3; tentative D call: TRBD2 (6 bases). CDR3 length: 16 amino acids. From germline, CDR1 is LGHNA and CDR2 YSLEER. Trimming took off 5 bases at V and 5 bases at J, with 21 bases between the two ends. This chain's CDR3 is CASSSRGAGTGETQYF. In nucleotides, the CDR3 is TGCGCCAGCAGCTCAAGAGGGGCGGGGACCGGGGAGACCCAGTACTTC.

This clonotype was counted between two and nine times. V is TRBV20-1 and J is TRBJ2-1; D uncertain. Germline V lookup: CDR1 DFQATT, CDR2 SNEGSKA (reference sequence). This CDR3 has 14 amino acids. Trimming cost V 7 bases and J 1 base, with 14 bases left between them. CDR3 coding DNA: TGCAGTGGGATCAGAGTTGGGTCCTACAATGAGCAGTTCTTC. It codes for CSGIRVGSYNEQFF.

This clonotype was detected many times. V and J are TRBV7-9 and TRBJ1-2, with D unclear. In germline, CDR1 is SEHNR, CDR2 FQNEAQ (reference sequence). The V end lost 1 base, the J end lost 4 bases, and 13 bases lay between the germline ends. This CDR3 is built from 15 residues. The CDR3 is CASSLGASFLYGYTF. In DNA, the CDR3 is TGTGCCAGCAGCTTAGGGGCTTCGTTCCTCTATGGCTACACCTTC.

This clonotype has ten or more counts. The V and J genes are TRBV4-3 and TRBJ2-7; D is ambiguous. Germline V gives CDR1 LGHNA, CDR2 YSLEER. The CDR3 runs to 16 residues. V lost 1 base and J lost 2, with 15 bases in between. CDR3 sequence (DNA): TGCGCCAGCAGCCAAGCTGCGGCACAGAGTACCTACGAGCAGTACTTC. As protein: CASSQAAAQSTYEQYF.

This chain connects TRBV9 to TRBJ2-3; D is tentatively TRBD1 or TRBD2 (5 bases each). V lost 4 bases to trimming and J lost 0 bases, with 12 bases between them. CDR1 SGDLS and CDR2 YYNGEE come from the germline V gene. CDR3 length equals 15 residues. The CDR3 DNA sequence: TGTGCCAGCAGCCCCTGGGACGGGAGCACAGATACGCAGTATTTT. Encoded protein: CASSPWDGSTDTQYF.

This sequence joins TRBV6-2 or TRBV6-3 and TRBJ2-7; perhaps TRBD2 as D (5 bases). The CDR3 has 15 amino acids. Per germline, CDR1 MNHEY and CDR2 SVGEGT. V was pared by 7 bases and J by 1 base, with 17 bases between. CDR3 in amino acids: CASILDSSESYEQYF. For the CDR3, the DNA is TGTGCCAGCATCCTGGACTCCTCGGAGTCCTACGAGCAGTACTTC.

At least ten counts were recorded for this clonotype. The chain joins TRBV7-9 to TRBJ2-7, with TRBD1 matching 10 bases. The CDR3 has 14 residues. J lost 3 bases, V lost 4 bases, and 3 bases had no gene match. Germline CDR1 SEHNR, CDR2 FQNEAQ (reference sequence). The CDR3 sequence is CASSSRDRGYEQYF. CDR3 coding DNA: TGTGCCAGCAGCTCCCGGGACAGGGGCTACGAGCAGTACTTC.

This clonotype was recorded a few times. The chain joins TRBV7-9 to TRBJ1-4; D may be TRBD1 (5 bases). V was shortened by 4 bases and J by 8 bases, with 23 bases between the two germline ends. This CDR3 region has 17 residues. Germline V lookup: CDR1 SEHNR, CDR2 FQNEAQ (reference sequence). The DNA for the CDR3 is TGTGCCAGCAGCTCTCAAAGCCGCGGGGGATCGGTCGAAAAACTGTTTTTT. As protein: CASSSQSRGGSVEKLFF.

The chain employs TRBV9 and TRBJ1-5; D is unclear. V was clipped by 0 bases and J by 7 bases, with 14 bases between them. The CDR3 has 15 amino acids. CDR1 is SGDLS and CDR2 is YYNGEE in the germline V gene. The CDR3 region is CASSVDVSGRQPQHF. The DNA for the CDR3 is TGTGCCAGCAGCGTAGATGTAAGCGGGCGGCAGCCCCAGCATTTT.

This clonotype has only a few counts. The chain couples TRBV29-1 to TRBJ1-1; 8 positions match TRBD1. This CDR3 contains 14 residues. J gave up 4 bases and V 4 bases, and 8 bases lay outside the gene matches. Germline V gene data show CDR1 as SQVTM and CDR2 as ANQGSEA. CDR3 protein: CSVVAGGVSTEAFF. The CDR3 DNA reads TGCAGCGTTGTGGCAGGGGGCGTGAGCACTGAAGCTTTCTTT.

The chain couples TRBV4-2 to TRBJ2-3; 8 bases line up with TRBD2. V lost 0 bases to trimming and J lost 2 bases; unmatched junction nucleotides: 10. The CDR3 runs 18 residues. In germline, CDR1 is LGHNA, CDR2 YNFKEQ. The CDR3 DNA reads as TGTGCCAGCAGCCAAGATTGGGGTCAGCGGGGGTTCACAGATACGCAGTATTTT. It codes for CASSQDWGQRGFTDTQYF.

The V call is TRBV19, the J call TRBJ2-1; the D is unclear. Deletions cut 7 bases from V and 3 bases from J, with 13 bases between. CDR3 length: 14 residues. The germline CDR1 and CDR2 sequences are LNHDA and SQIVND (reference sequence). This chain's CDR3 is CASTGGFYYNEQFF. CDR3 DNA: TGTGCCAGTACTGGTGGGTTCTACTACAATGAGCAGTTCTTC.

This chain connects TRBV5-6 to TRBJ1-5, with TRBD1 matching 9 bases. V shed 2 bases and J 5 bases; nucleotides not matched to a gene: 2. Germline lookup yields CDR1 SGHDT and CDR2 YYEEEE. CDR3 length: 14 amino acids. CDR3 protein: CASSFGTGYQPQHF. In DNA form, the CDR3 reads TGTGCCAGCAGCTTCGGGACAGGGTATCAGCCCCAGCATTTT. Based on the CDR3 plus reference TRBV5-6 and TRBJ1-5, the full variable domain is DAGVTQSPTHLIKTRGQQVTLRCSPKSGHDTVSWYQQALGQGPQFIFQYYEEEERQRGNFPDRFSGHQFPNYSSELNVNALLLGDSALYLCASSFGTGYQPQHFGDGTRLSIL.

CDR3 residues: CASRGGVYEQYF. Written as DNA, the CDR3 is TGTGCTTCCCGGGGGGGCGTCTACGAGCAGTACTTC. The chain links TRBV27 to TRBJ2-7; 8 nucleotides agree with TRBD2. The CDR3 is 12 residues long. Germline V gene data show CDR1 as MNHEY and CDR2 as SMNVEV (reference sequence).